The 14 T cell receptor beta chains below come from one sample, sequenced in a study of blood T cell repertoires in COVID-19. Sequencing used immunoSEQ multiplex PCR; TCRdb keeps in-frame clones, though not all of them. The table includes 60,000 to 65,000 clones, approximately 80% detected once. Sequencing was done on a sample of peripheral blood. The receptors come from a man aged 50 to 59 with COVID-19, enrolled during active disease.

The rearrangement joins TRBV6-5 to TRBJ2-7; weak D call: TRBD1 (6 bases). Germline V gene data show CDR1 as MNHEY and CDR2 as SVGAGI. The germline V and J ends were trimmed by 7 bases and 2 bases, with 15 bases remaining between them. The CDR3 runs to 14 residues. CDR3 sequence reads: CASTNRDGPYEQYF. The CDR3 DNA sequence: TGTGCCAGCACCAACAGGGACGGCCCCTACGAGCAGTACTTC.

CDR3: CASSFSGQVRAFF. The CDR3 coding sequence is TGTGCCAGCAGCTTCTCTGGACAGGTTCGGGCTTTCTTT. J is TRBJ1-1 and V is TRBV11-1; 7 nucleotides align to TRBD1. Trimming removed 3 bases from V and 11 bases from J; junction bases left unmatched: 9. Germline V gives CDR1 SGHAT, CDR2 FQDESV (reference sequence). CDR3 length: 13 amino acids.

This clone was found a few times. The genes are TRBV6-1 and TRBJ2-3, with 8 bases matching TRBD2. The CDR3 totals 15 residues. Germline V gene lookup returns CDR1 MNHNS and CDR2 SASEGT. V shed 3 bases and J 2 bases; nucleotides not matched to a gene: 4. The CDR3 protein is CASSDVAGNTDTQYF. The CDR3, as DNA: TGTGCCAGCAGTGACGTAGCGGGGAACACAGATACGCAGTATTTT.

The sample holds one count of this clone. V usage is TRBV28 and J usage is TRBJ2-4; D uncertain. In germline, CDR1 is MDHEN, CDR2 SYDVKM. V lost 10 bases, J lost 3 bases, and 13 bases lay in between. The CDR3 runs 13 residues. CDR3 region: CATLSSGKNIQYF. The CDR3 DNA reads as TGTGCCACCCTTTCTTCAGGCAAAAACATTCAGTACTTC.

The chain uses TRBV9 and TRBJ2-2, with 8 bases that match TRBD2. Trimming took 2 bases from V and 4 from J; bases not matched to a gene: 4. Germline V gene sequence: CDR1 SGDLS, CDR2 YYNGEE. The CDR3 is 15 amino acids. The CDR3 sequence is CASSVTGTSTGELFF. The CDR3 DNA follows: TGTGCCAGCAGCGTGACCGGGACTAGCACCGGGGAGCTGTTTTTT.

This chain uses TRBV4-1 with TRBJ2-2, with a possible D match to TRBD2 (6 bases). The CDR3 is 15 residues long. Germline V gene lookup returns CDR1 MGHRA and CDR2 YSYEKL. V was pared by 3 bases and J by 0 bases, with 8 bases between. CDR3: CASSQSGANTGELFF. Written as DNA, the CDR3 is TGCGCCAGCAGCCAGTCGGGGGCGAACACCGGGGAGCTGTTTTTT.

The V gene is TRBV19, the J gene TRBJ2-7, with a weak D call TRBD2 (6 bases). The V end lost 6 bases, the J end lost 5 bases, and 14 bases lay between the germline ends. The CDR3 totals 13 residues. The germline V gene encodes CDR1 LNHDA and CDR2 SQIVND (reference sequence). CDR3 in amino acids: CASRTRGGDEQYF. Written as DNA, the CDR3 is TGTGCCAGTAGAACTAGGGGAGGCGACGAGCAGTACTTC.

The chain is built from TRBV2 and TRBJ2-7; 7 bases match TRBD2. Germline V gives CDR1 SNHLY, CDR2 FYNNEI. The CDR3 is 12 residues long. The ends lost 10 bases at V and 13 bases at J; junction bases unmatched: 16. The CDR3, as DNA: TGTGCCACCCAAAGGGGCAGACGGGGGGTTTACTTC. It yields the protein CATQRGRRGVYF.

This clone was detected a few times. This chain uses TRBV24-1 with TRBJ1-6; unclear D gene. V was clipped by 3 bases and J by 3 bases, with 5 bases between them. The CDR3 totals 14 residues. Germline CDR1 is KGHDR and CDR2 is SFDVKD. The CDR3 DNA reads as TGTGCCACCAGTGATACGGGCTATAATTCACCCCTCCACTTT. Translation gives CATSDTGYNSPLHF.

The chain employs TRBV18 and TRBJ1-1, with 8 bases lining up with TRBD1. Trimming at V came to 4 bases and at J to 5 bases, leaving 6 bases not matched to a gene. The germline CDR1 and CDR2 sequences are KGHSH and LQKENI. The CDR3 loop spans 14 amino acids. The CDR3 DNA reads TGTGCCAGCTCACTACAGGGGGTTGGAACTGAAGCTTTCTTT. As protein: CASSLQGVGTEAFF.

V usage is TRBV18 and J usage is TRBJ2-1, with D maybe TRBD2 (6 bases). The CDR3 has 15 amino acids. V was trimmed by 3 bases and J by 3 bases, leaving 12 bases between them. CDR1 and CDR2 from the germline V gene are KGHSH and LQKENI. CDR3 in amino acids: CASSPGGTYYNEQFF. The CDR3 DNA sequence: TGTGCCAGCTCACCTGGGGGGACCTACTACAATGAGCAGTTCTTC.

The CDR3 here is CATSDRGFGETQYF. CDR3 nucleotide sequence: TGTGCCACCAGTGATAGGGGTTTTGGGGAGACCCAGTACTTC. The chain recombines TRBV24-1 with TRBJ2-5; maybe TRBD1 (5 bases). CDR3 length equals 14 residues. Germline V gene lookup returns CDR1 KGHDR and CDR2 SFDVKD. The ends were cut back, 3 bases at V and 5 bases at J, with 12 bases in the middle.

The genes are TRBV5-6 and TRBJ2-7, with 7 positions matching TRBD1. The length of the CDR3 is 13 residues. Trimming cost V 4 bases and J 2 bases; bases outside gene matches: 3. Germline V lookup: CDR1 SGHDT, CDR2 YYEEEE. DNA for the CDR3: TGTGCCAGCAGCGGGGACAGACCCTACGAGCAGTACTTC. Amino acids: CASSGDRPYEQYF.

This chain connects TRBV28 to TRBJ2-1, with 9 bases lining up with TRBD1. CDR1 is MDHEN and CDR2 is SYDVKM in the germline V gene. The V and J ends lost 6 bases and 8 bases, in that order; junction bases with no gene match: 11. The CDR3 is 15 amino acids. The CDR3 nucleotides read TGTGCCAGCAGACAAGCCGGGACAGGGATCTATGAGCAGTTCTTC. Encoded protein: CASRQAGTGIYEQFF.